These 18 T cell receptor beta chains were sequenced from one sample in a study of OX40 agonist ivuxolimab in advanced cancers. Method: immunoSEQ multiplex PCR; TCRdb's copy keeps in-frame clones and lacks some. The sample consists of about 60,000 clones, approximately 90% of them appearing once. The sample consisted of CD4+ or CD8+ T cells sorted from blood, taken in a trial of the OX40 agonist ivuxolimab. The origin of the receptors is an adult with an advanced solid tumor such as melanoma, head and neck, liver or kidney cancer.

This chain uses TRBV2 with TRBJ2-2; 7 nucleotides agree with TRBD1. Germline trimming cut 7 bases from V and 3 bases from J; bases unmatched to any gene: 2. CDR3 length equals 13 residues. Germline assignment: CDR1 SNHLY and CDR2 FYNNEI. As DNA, the CDR3 is TGTGCCAGCAAGACAGGGTACACCGGGGAGCTGTTTTTT. Protein sequence: CASKTGYTGELFF.

The sample holds one count of this clone. V and J are TRBV30 and TRBJ1-1, with unresolved D. V gave up 1 base and J gave up 0 bases, with 12 bases separating them. The CDR3 has 15 residues. Germline V gene sequence: CDR1 GTSNPN, CDR2 SVGIG (reference sequence). The CDR3 nucleotides are TGTGCCTGGAGTGAGGCTTGGGATCTGAACACTGAAGCTTTCTTT. It yields the protein CAWSEAWDLNTEAFF.

The chain combines TRBV29-1 with TRBJ2-1; a possible D gene is TRBD2 (6 bases). Germline assignment: CDR1 SQVTM and CDR2 ANQGSEA. V lost 4 bases to trimming and J lost 4 bases, with 20 bases between them. The CDR3 extends over 16 amino acids. CDR3 amino acids: CSVVWSLASAYNEQFF. CDR3 nucleotide sequence: TGCAGCGTTGTGTGGTCGTTGGCTAGCGCATACAATGAGCAGTTCTTC.

This chain uses TRBV7-9 with TRBJ1-4; D is unclear. CDR1 and CDR2 from the germline V gene are SEHNR and FQNEAQ (reference sequence). This CDR3 has 12 residues. V was trimmed by 3 bases and J by 7 bases, leaving 6 bases between them. In nucleotides, the CDR3 is TGTGCCAGCAGCTTTTCAGGTGAAAAACTGTTTTTT. It is translated as CASSFSGEKLFF.

This clone appeared once. The chain joins TRBV18 to TRBJ2-1; 10 bases fit TRBD1. The junction had 12 bases not matched to a gene; V was cut back by 8 bases and J by 8 bases. The germline V gene has CDR1 KGHSH and CDR2 LQKENI. The CDR3 length is 15 residues. The CDR3 DNA is TGTGCCAGCCGCCCAGGGGACAGGGGAATCTATGAGCAGTTCTTC. Encoded protein: CASRPGDRGIYEQFF.

This chain uses TRBV6-7 with TRBJ1-4, with D maybe TRBD1 (5 bases). TRBV6-7 is identified as an open reading frame with a role that is uncertain. The CDR3 consists of 17 residues. The V end lost 2 bases, the J end lost 4 bases, and 17 bases lay between the germline ends. CDR3 bases: TGTGCCAGCAGTTACCCACAGGTAAGGGACTTTAATGAAAAACTGTTTTTT. Its protein is CASSYPQVRDFNEKLFF.

The chain carries TRBV5-1 and TRBJ2-1; D gene uncertain. The CDR3 covers 16 residues. Trimming took off 1 base at V and 2 bases at J, with 13 bases between the two ends. The V gene's germline CDR1 is SGHRS and CDR2 YFSETQ. The CDR3 sequence: CASSLRPTDAYNEQFF. CDR3 coding DNA: TGCGCCAGCAGCTTGCGGCCAACCGACGCCTACAATGAGCAGTTCTTC. The full variable domain, completed using reference TRBV5-1 and TRBJ2-1, is KAGVTQTPRYLIKTRGQQVTLSCSPISGHRSVSWYQQTPGQGLQFLFEYFSETQRNKGNFPGRFSGRQFSNSRSEMNVSTLELGDSALYLCASSLRPTDAYNEQFFGPGTRLTVL.

This chain links TRBV29-1 with TRBJ1-2; D may be TRBD1 (5 bases). V dropped 6 bases and J dropped 6 bases, with 17 bases sitting between them. Germline V gives CDR1 SQVTM, CDR2 ANQGSEA. The CDR3 has 13 amino acids. The CDR3 region is CSVGRLLGDGYTF. The CDR3 coding sequence is TGCAGCGTGGGACGGCTTCTCGGGGATGGCTACACCTTC.

The V and J genes are TRBV28 and TRBJ1-2, with TRBD1 matching 8 bases. J lost 4 bases, V lost 5 bases, and 6 bases had no gene match. CDR1 and CDR2 from the germline V gene are MDHEN and SYDVKM. The length of the CDR3 is 14 residues. The DNA for the CDR3 is TGTGCCAGCAGTCCCGGACAGGGAAGCTATGGCTACACCTTC. This encodes CASSPGQGSYGYTF.

This chain connects TRBV11-3 to TRBJ2-5; a weak D match, TRBD1 (6 bases). This CDR3 is 14 amino acids long. V lost 5 bases, J lost 11 bases, and 21 bases lay in between. Germline values: CDR1 SGHNT, CDR2 YENEEA. The chain's CDR3 is CASSLTGANGEQYF. Written as DNA, the CDR3 is TGTGCCAGCAGCCTGACAGGAGCCAATGGGGAGCAGTACTTC.

A single count supports this clone. J is TRBJ2-7 and V is TRBV19; 11 bases match TRBD2. The germline CDR1 and CDR2 sequences are LNHDA and SQIVND (reference sequence). V gave up 6 bases and J gave up 3 bases; unmatched junction bases: 7. The CDR3 is 15 residues long. DNA of the CDR3: TGTGCCAGTAGCTCCTTAGCGGGAGGGCGCTACGAGCAGTACTTC. It is translated as CASSSLAGGRYEQYF.

The chain couples TRBV5-1 to TRBJ2-2; D may be TRBD2 (5 bases). CDR1 is SGHRS and CDR2 is YFSETQ in the germline V gene. Trimming pared 3 bases from V and 0 bases from J, leaving 6 bases between. The CDR3 covers 14 residues. For the CDR3, the DNA is TGCGCCAGCAGCTCACTAGCGAACACCGGGGAGCTGTTTTTT. It specifies CASSSLANTGELFF.

The CDR3 coding sequence is TGCGCCAGCAGCCAAGATTCCCCGACTAGCGGGATCTCGTCTAGCACAGATACGCAGTATTTT. Encoded protein: CASSQDSPTSGISSSTDTQYF. The rearrangement links TRBV4-1 to TRBJ2-3; 11 bases are a match to TRBD2. The V and J ends lost 0 bases and 0 bases, in that order; junction bases with no gene match: 14. The CDR3 spans 21 residues. Germline CDR1 MGHRA, CDR2 YSYEKL.

The chain combines TRBV28 with TRBJ1-2; D is perhaps TRBD1 (6 bases). Trimming removed 7 bases from V and 4 bases from J, with 16 bases in between. The CDR3 runs to 14 residues. CDR1 is MDHEN and CDR2 is SYDVKM in the germline V gene. The CDR3 loop is CASNPGQLSYGYTF. As DNA, the CDR3 is TGTGCCAGCAACCCAGGACAGCTCTCCTATGGCTACACCTTC.

The chain employs TRBV30 and TRBJ1-1, with D perhaps TRBD1 (6 bases). CDR1 is GTSNPN, CDR2 SVGIG, per germline (reference sequence). There are 11 residues in the CDR3. Trimming took 2 bases from V and 5 from J, leaving 6 bases between them. CDR3 coding DNA: TGTGCCTGGAGTCAGGGGACTGAAGCTTTCTTT. It specifies CAWSQGTEAFF.

The count of this clone is one. The chain couples TRBV7-9 to TRBJ2-5; 7 bases are a match to TRBD2. The CDR3 consists of 14 residues. V was pared by 4 bases and J by 5 bases, with 7 bases of the junction left unmatched. Germline V gene sequence: CDR1 SEHNR, CDR2 FQNEAQ (reference sequence). CDR3 sequence: CASSWGGSGETQYF. The CDR3 bases are TGTGCCAGCAGCTGGGGCGGGAGTGGTGAGACCCAGTACTTC.

This chain uses TRBV7-9 with TRBJ2-5; TRBD1 matches at 9 bases. Germline CDR1 SEHNR, CDR2 FQNEAQ (reference sequence). CDR3 length: 16 amino acids. The V segment lost 4 bases and the J segment 4 bases; nucleotides outside the gene matches: 10. The DNA for the CDR3 is TGTGCCAGCAGCTCAACCCTGGGACAGGGTACAGAGACCCAGTACTTC. Translating it yields CASSSTLGQGTETQYF.

The chain recombines TRBV6-1 with TRBJ2-1; 7 bases align to TRBD2. The germline V gene has CDR1 MNHNS and CDR2 SASEGT. This CDR3 has 13 amino acids. Germline trimming cut 8 bases from V and 4 bases from J; bases unmatched to any gene: 5. CDR3 sequence: CASGEGNYNEQFF. The CDR3 nucleotides read TGTGCCAGCGGGGAGGGGAATTACAATGAGCAGTTCTTC.